This T cell receptor beta chain was sequenced for a study of blood T cell repertoires in COVID-19. For the study at large: T cells, B-cell-depleted T cells, or PBMCs supplied cDNA or gDNA.

V dropped 1 base and J dropped 1; count of bases not matched to a gene: 4. CDR1 and CDR2 from the germline V gene are LGHDT and YNNKEL (reference sequence). The CDR3 sequence is 16 residues long. TCRdb keeps only in-frame clones here, not all; method: immunoSEQ multiplex PCR. This table has about 150,000 clones, around four fifths appearing once. Those enrolled, adults aged roughly 18 to 90 years, came from around 24 US areas. Specimen: PBMCs or T cells enriched from blood (not recorded which). The sequence was obtained from a woman aged 40 to 50 who had recovered from COVID-19. The rearrangement uses TRBV3-1 (or the pseudogene TRBV3-2) and TRBJ2-3; 8 bases line up with TRBD2. CDR3 sequence: CASSQGLGLGTDTQYF. CDR3 bases: TGTGCCAGCAGCCAAGGATTGGGACTAGGCACAGATACGCAGTATTTT.